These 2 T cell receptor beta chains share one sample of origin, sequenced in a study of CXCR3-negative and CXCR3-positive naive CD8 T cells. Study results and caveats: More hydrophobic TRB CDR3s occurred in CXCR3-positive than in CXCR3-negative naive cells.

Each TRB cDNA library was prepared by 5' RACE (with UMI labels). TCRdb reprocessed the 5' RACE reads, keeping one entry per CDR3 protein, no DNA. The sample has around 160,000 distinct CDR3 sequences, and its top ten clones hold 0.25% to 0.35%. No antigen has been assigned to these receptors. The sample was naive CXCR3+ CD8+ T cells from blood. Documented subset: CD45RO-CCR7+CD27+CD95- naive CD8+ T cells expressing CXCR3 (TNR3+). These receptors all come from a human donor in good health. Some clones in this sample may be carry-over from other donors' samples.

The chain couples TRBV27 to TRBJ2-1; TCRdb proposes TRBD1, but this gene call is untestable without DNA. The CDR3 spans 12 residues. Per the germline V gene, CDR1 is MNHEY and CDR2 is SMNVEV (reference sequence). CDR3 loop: CASSWQGNEQFF.

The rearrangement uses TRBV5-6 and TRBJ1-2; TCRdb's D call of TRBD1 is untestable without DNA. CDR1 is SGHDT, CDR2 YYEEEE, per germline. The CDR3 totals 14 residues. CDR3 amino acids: CASSLILQALGYTF.